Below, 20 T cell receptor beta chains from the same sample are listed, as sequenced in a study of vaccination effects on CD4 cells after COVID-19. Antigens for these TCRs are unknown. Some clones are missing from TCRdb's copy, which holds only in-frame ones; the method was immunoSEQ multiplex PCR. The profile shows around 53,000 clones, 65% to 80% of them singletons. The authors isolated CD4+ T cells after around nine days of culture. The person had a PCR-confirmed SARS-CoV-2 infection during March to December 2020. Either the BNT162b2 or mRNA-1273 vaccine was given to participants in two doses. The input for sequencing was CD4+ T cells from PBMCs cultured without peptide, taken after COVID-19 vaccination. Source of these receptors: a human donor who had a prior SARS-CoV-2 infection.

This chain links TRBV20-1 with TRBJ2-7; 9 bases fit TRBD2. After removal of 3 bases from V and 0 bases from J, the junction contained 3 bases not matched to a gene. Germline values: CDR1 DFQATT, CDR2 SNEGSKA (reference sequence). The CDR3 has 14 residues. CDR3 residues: CSASGSGSSYEQYF. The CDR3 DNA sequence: TGCAGTGCTAGTGGTAGCGGGAGCTCCTACGAGCAGTACTTC.

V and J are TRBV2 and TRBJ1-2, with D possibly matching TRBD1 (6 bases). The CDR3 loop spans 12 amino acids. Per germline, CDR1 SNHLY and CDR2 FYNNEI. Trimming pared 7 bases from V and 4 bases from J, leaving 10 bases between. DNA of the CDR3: TGTGCCAGCAATTTACAGGGCTATGGCTACACCTTC. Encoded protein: CASNLQGYGYTF.

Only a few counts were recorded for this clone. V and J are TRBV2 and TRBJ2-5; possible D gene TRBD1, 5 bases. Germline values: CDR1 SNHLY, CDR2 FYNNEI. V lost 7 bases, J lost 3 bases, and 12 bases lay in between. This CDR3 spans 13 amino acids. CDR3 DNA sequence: TGTGCCAGCAACCGGAGACAGAAAGAGACCCAGTACTTC. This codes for CASNRRQKETQYF.

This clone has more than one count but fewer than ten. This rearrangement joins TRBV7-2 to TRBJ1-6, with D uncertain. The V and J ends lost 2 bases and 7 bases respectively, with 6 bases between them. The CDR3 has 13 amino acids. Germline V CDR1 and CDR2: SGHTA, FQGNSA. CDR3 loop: CASSLYENSPLHF. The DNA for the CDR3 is TGTGCCAGCAGCTTATATGAAAATTCACCCCTCCACTTT.

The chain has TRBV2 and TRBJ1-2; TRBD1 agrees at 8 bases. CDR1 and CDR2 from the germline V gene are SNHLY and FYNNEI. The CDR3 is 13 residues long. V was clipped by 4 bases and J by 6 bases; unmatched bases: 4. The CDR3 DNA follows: TGTGCCAGCAGTGTGACAGGGGCCCATGGCTACACCTTC. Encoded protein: CASSVTGAHGYTF.

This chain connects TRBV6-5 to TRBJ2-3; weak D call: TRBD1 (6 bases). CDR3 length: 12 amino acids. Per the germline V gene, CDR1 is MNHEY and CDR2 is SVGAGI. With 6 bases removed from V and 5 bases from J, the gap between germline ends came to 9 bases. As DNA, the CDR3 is TGTGCCAGCAGCACACAGGGAGATACGCAGTATTTT. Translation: CASSTQGDTQYF.

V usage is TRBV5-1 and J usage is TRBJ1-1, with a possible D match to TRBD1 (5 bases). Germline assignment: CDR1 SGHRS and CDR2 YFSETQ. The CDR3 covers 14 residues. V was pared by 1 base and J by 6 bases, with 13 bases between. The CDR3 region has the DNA TGCGCCAGCAGCTTGAGTTTCGGGGGACCTGAAGCTTTCTTT. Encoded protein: CASSLSFGGPEAFF.

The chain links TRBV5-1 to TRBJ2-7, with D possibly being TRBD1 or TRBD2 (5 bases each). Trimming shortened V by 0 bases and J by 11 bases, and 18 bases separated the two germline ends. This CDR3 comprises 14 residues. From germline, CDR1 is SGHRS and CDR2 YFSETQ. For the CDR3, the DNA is TGCGCCAGCAGCTTGGAGTGGGACGCCATGGTGGAGTACTTC. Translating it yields CASSLEWDAMVEYF.

DNA for the CDR3: TGTGCCATCAGTGAGTTCGGGGGCAGGTATGGCTACACCTTC. This translates into CAISEFGGRYGYTF. The chain links TRBV10-3 to TRBJ1-2; TRBD1 is a possible D gene (6 bases). Trimming took off 1 base at V and 5 bases at J, with 11 bases between the two ends. CDR3 size: 14 residues. CDR1 is ENHRY, CDR2 SYGVKD, per germline.

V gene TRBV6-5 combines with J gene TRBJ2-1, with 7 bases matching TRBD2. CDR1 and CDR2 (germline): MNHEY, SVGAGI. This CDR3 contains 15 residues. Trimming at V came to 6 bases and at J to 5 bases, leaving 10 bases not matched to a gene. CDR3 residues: CASRTGGEGNNEQFF. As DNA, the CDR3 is TGTGCCAGCAGAACCGGAGGGGAGGGGAACAATGAGCAGTTCTTC.

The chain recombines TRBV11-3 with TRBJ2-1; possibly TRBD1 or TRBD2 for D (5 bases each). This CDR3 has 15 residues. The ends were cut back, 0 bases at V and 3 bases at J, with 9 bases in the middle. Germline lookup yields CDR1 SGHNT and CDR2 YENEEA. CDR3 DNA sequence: TGTGCCAGCAGCTTAGACAGGGACCTCTACAATGAGCAGTTCTTC. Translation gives CASSLDRDLYNEQFF.

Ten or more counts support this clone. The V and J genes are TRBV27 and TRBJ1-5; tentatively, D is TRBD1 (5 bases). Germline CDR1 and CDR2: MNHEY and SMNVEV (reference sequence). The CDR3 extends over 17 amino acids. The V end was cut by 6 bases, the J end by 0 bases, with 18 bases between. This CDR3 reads CASRPIGQGSSNQPQHF. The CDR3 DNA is TGTGCCAGCAGGCCAATAGGTCAGGGAAGTAGCAATCAGCCCCAGCATTTT.

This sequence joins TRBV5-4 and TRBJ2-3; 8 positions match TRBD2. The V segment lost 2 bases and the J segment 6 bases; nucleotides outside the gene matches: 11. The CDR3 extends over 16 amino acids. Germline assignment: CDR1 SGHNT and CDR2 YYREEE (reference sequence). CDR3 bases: TGTGCCAGCAGCTTCTGGACTAGCCTTACACCGGATACGCAGTATTTT. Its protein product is CASSFWTSLTPDTQYF. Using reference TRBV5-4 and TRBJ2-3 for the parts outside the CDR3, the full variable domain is ETGVTQSPTHLIKTRGQQVTLRCSSQSGHNTVSWYQQALGQGPQFIFQYYREEENGRGNFPPRFSGLQFPNYSSELNVNALELDDSALYLCASSFWTSLTPDTQYFGPGTRLTVL.

This CDR3 reads CASSQERLGQGAFF. CDR3 coding DNA: TGTGCCAGCAGCCAGGAAAGACTGGGGCAGGGAGCTTTCTTT. The chain has TRBV14 and TRBJ1-1, with a possible D match to TRBD1 (5 bases). Looked up from germline, CDR1 is SGHDN and CDR2 is FVKESK. Between the trimmed V and J ends, which lost 3 bases and 10 bases, there was a span of 18 bases. The CDR3 extends over 14 amino acids.

CDR3 nucleotides: TGTGCCAGCAGCCCGGGACAGACTTATGGCTACACCTTC. It codes for CASSPGQTYGYTF. The rearrangement links TRBV5-6 to TRBJ1-2; 7 nucleotides agree with TRBD1. CDR3 length: 13 residues. CDR1 is SGHDT, CDR2 YYEEEE, per germline. The V segment lost 4 bases and the J segment 5 bases; nucleotides outside the gene matches: 5.

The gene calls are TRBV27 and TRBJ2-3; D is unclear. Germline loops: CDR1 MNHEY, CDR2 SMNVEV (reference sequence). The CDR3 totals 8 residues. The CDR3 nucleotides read TGTGGGACAGATACGCAGTATTTT. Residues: CGTDTQYF.

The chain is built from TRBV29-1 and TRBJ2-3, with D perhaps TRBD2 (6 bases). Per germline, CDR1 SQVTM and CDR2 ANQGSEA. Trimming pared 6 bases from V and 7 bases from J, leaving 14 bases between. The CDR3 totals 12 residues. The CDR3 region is CSVDTGGYTQYF. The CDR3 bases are TGCAGCGTGGACACCGGGGGATATACGCAGTATTTT.

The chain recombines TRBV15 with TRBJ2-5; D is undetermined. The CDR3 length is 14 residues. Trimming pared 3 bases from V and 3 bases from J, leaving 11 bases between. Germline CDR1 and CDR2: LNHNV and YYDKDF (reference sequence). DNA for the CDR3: TGTGCCACCAGCAGCCCCCCTAGAAAAGAGACCCAGTACTTC. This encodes CATSSPPRKETQYF.

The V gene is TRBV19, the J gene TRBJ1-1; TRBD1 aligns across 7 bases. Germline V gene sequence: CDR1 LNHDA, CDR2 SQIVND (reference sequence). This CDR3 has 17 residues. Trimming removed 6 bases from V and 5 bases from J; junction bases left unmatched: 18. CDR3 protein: CASRPSGGNRGVTEAFF. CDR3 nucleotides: TGTGCCAGTAGGCCCTCGGGGGGGAACAGGGGCGTGACTGAAGCTTTCTTT.

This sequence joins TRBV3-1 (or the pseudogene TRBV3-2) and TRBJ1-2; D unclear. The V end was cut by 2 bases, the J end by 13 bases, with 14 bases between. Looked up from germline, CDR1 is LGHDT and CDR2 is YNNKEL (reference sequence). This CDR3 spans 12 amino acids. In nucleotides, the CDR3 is TGTGCCAGCAGCCAACGCGGAATTAGTATCACCTTC. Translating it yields CASSQRGISITF.